Sequencing of this TCR beta chain was carried out in a study of regulatory T cells in long-lasting Graves disease. Study details: The definition of persistent Graves' disease was over 5 years of antithyroid drugs with positive TSH receptor antibodies.

Relying on iRepertoire HTBI primers and Arm-PCR of CDR3 regions, the team built TCR beta libraries. TCRdb processed the multiplex PCR reads anew with MiXCR; each CDR3 protein has one entry. The sample contains some 470,000 distinct CDR3 sequences, around a fifth of which appear only once. Study outcomes and limitations: Blood alone, not thyroid tissue, was studied. Persistent Graves' patients possessed reduced TCR diversity relative to recently diagnosed ones.

Time point given: persistent/refractory GD, antithyroid drugs over 5 years with positive TRAb. Isolated PBMC RNA provided the starting material for the TCR library. Points on this clonotype: Its antigen is undetermined.

The source is a female donor with Graves disease. This material consisted of peripheral blood mononuclear cells (PBMCs), taken when the disease was refractory, from a patient treated with antithyroid drugs.

The CDR3 sequence: CASSQDIPRRNEQYF. DNA for the CDR3: TGCGCCAGCAGCCAAGATATACCCCGGCGGAACGAGCAGTACTTC. The chain recombines TRBV4-1 with TRBJ2-7, with unresolved D. This CDR3 is 15 amino acids long. Trimming removed 0 bases from V and 5 bases from J, with 14 bases in between. Germline values: CDR1 MGHRA, CDR2 YSYEKL.